Below, 28 T cell receptor gamma chains from the same sample are listed, as sequenced in a study of Vδ1+ human thymocytes. Findings and caveats of the study: Thymic TRG and TRD repertoires appeared highly polyclonal.

Their antigen targets remain unknown. The template was reverse-transcribed extracted RNA. Pooled V-gene forward primers with one constant-region reverse primer generated the CDR3 amplicons by multiplex PCR. TCRdb re-called the multiplex PCR reads through CATT. The table includes 25,000 to 35,000 gamma-chain clones, about 18% detected once. The specimen sequenced was Vdelta1+ gamma-delta thymocytes from the thymus. As for subset: FACS-sorted CD3+ TCRalphabeta- TCRVdelta1+ TCRVdelta2- thymocytes. The receptor set was obtained from a boy younger than two who had congenital heart surgery.

This clone was counted a few times. The V gene is TRGV9, the J gene TRGJ1 or TRGJ2. The junction had 5 bases not matched to a gene; V was cut back by 2 bases and J by 4 bases. The CDR3 covers 13 residues. The V gene's germline CDR1 is GITISATS and CDR2 ISYDGTV (reference sequence). CDR3 loop: CALWEEQYYKKLF. In DNA form, the CDR3 reads TGTGCCTTGTGGGAGGAACAATATTATAAGAAACTCTTT.

This clone has only a few counts. V usage is TRGV5 and J usage is TRGJ1 or TRGJ2. There are 13 residues in the CDR3. V lost 7 bases and J lost 2; bases outside the gene matches: 8. Germline V lookup: CDR1 VINAFY, CDR2 YDVSNSKD. CDR3 sequence reads: CATCTLDYYKKLF. Here the CDR3 DNA reads TGTGCCACCTGTACCTTGGATTATTATAAGAAACTCTTT.

This clone occurred a few times. J is TRGJ1 or TRGJ2 and V is TRGV8. CDR3 length equals 11 residues. The V gene's germline CDR1 is VENAVY and CDR2 YDSYNSRV. V lost 0 bases, J lost 12 bases, and 5 bases stayed unmatched. CDR3 loop: CATWDRPVKLF. DNA of the CDR3: TGTGCCACCTGGGATAGGCCGGTGAAACTCTTT.

This clone was seen more than once but under ten times. At the DNA level, this CDR3 is encoded by other sequences in the same sample as well. The rearrangement links TRGV5 to TRGJ1 or TRGJ2. The germline CDR1 and CDR2 sequences are VINAFY and YDVSNSKD. Trimming at V came to 0 bases and at J to 7 bases, leaving 9 bases not matched to a gene. This CDR3 comprises 14 residues. For the CDR3, the DNA is TGTGCCACCTGGGACAGGCTTGGTTACTATAAGAAACTCTTT. It yields the protein CATWDRLGYYKKLF.

The chain carries TRGV5 and TRGJ1 or TRGJ2. The length of the CDR3 is 13 residues. The V gene's germline CDR1 is VINAFY and CDR2 YDVSNSKD. The V and J ends lost 5 bases and 5 bases, in that order; junction bases with no gene match: 9. CDR3 in DNA: TGTGCCACCTGGGCCCTCGCCGATTATAAGAAACTCTTT. Translation: CATWALADYKKLF.

This sequence joins TRGV2 and TRGJ1 or TRGJ2. V gave up 0 bases and J gave up 2 bases; unmatched junction bases: 10. Germline V CDR1 and CDR2: EGSNGY, YDSYNSKV. This CDR3 has 16 residues. CDR3 DNA sequence: TGTGCCACCTGGGACGGGCGAACCGTGGATTATTATAAGAAACTCTTT. Residues: CATWDGRTVDYYKKLF.

In its sample, this clone was seen a few times. This sequence joins TRGV4 and TRGJ1 or TRGJ2. CDR1 and CDR2 (germline): EGSTGY, YDSYTSSV. There are 13 residues in the CDR3. Trimming at V came to 3 bases and at J to 5 bases, leaving 7 bases not matched to a gene. CDR3 nucleotide sequence: TGTGCCACCTGGGATCGATTGCATTATAAGAAACTCTTT. Its translation is CATWDRLHYKKLF.

This chain joins TRGV9 and TRGJ1 or TRGJ2. The V segment lost 2 bases and the J segment 5 bases; nucleotides outside the gene matches: 18. Germline CDR1 reads GITISATS; CDR2 reads ISYDGTV (reference sequence). The CDR3 has 17 amino acids. The CDR3 region has the DNA TGTGCCTTGTGGGAGGGATTTCAAAGGATCAGGAATTATAAGAAACTCTTT. It yields the protein CALWEGFQRIRNYKKLF.

This clone has only a few counts. The sample holds other DNA sequences that translate to the same CDR3. The chain recombines TRGV8 with TRGJP1. V trimming: 5 bases; J trimming: 7 bases; junction bases outside the gene matches: 1. This CDR3 has 11 residues. Germline V gene lookup returns CDR1 VENAVY and CDR2 YDSYNSRV. The CDR3 DNA is TGTGCCACCTGGGGTGGTTGGTTCAAGATATTT. Translation gives CATWGGWFKIF.

This clone is judged medium-sized. The sample has other DNA sequences that encode this CDR3 too. This sequence joins TRGV2 and TRGJ1 or TRGJ2. Germline V lookup: CDR1 EGSNGY, CDR2 YDSYNSKV. The trim removed 0 bases at V and 4 bases at J, leaving 3 bases unmatched. This CDR3 is 13 amino acids long. The CDR3 nucleotides read TGTGCCACCTGGGACGGGCCGTATTATAAGAAACTCTTT. It yields the protein CATWDGPYYKKLF.

This rearrangement joins TRGV9 to TRGJ1 or TRGJ2. Germline loops: CDR1 GITISATS, CDR2 ISYDGTV (reference sequence). The trim removed 2 bases at V and 4 bases at J, leaving 5 bases unmatched. The CDR3 sequence is 13 residues long. Written as DNA, the CDR3 is TGTGCCTTGTGGGAGGAATGCTATTATAAGAAACTCTTT. It encodes CALWEECYYKKLF.

This clone occurred a few times. This chain connects TRGV4 to TRGJ1 or TRGJ2. Germline CDR1 is EGSTGY and CDR2 is YDSYTSSV. The CDR3 consists of 11 residues. The trim removed 3 bases at V and 9 bases at J, leaving 5 bases unmatched. CDR3 DNA: TGTGCCACCTGGGATAGTACTAAGAAACTCTTT. It specifies CATWDSTKKLF.

The sample holds a few counts of this clone. Other nucleotide sequences in the sample specify the same CDR3. V gene TRGV9 combines with J gene TRGJP1. The CDR3 extends over 16 amino acids. V was clipped by 0 bases and J by 3 bases; unmatched bases: 7. CDR1 GITISATS and CDR2 ISYDGTV come from the germline V gene (reference sequence). The CDR3 DNA follows: TGTGCCTTGTGGGAGGTGCAGGGTGCCACTGGTTGGTTCAAGATATTT. It specifies CALWEVQGATGWFKIF.

This clone was found a few times. Other DNA sequences within the sample encode an identical CDR3. The rearrangement links TRGV9 to TRGJ1 or TRGJ2. Losses at the gene ends were 2 bases for V and 3 bases for J; bases not matched to a gene: 4. The CDR3 covers 13 residues. Germline V gene sequence: CDR1 GITISATS, CDR2 ISYDGTV (reference sequence). For the CDR3, the DNA is TGTGCCTTGTGGGAGGGACCTTATTATAAGAAACTCTTT. This codes for CALWEGPYYKKLF.

This clone was seen a few times. The junction departs from the called germline gene at one end, perhaps through a read error. V is TRGV5 and J is TRGJ1 or TRGJ2. The CDR3 consists of 12 residues. Germline CDR1 and CDR2: VINAFY and YDVSNSKD. The CDR3 DNA reads TGTGCCGCCTGGGGTTCTTATTATAAGAAACTCTTT. It translates to CAAWGSYYKKLF.

This clone came up a few times. A much larger clone differs by one base, so this may be a read error. The rearrangement uses TRGV2 and TRGJ1 or TRGJ2. The CDR3 is 12 amino acids. Trimming cost V 5 bases and J 1 base; bases outside gene matches: 2. CDR1 is EGSNGY and CDR2 is YDSYNSKV in the germline V gene. The CDR3 coding sequence is TGTGCCACCTGGGGAAATTATTATAAGAAACTCTTT. Translated, it gives CATWGNYYKKLF.

This rearrangement joins TRGV3 to TRGJ1 or TRGJ2. Germline assignment: CDR1 VTNTFY and CDR2 YDVSTARD (reference sequence). With 0 bases clipped from V and 8 bases from J, the junction kept 7 bases outside the gene matches. This CDR3 region has 13 residues. CDR3 bases: TGTGCCACCTGGGACAGGAAGAACAATAAGAAACTCTTT. Translated, it gives CATWDRKNNKKLF.

The chain uses TRGV4 and TRGJ1 or TRGJ2. V lost 6 bases to trimming and J lost 10 bases; unmatched junction nucleotides: 9. Germline-derived CDR1 and CDR2 are EGSTGY and YDSYTSSV. The CDR3 totals 11 residues. The CDR3 protein is CATWTPAKKLF. In nucleotides, the CDR3 is TGTGCCACCTGGACCCCGGCGAAGAAACTCTTT.

As for this clone: Other DNA sequences in the sample encode the same CDR3. The chain combines TRGV2 with TRGJ1 or TRGJ2. CDR3 size: 14 residues. Germline V CDR1 and CDR2: EGSNGY, YDSYNSKV. Unmatched junction bases numbered 12, after V lost 3 bases and J lost 7 bases. DNA for the CDR3: TGTGCCACCTGGGACAGGCCCTTTGGCTATAAGAAACTCTTT. Translating gives CATWDRPFGYKKLF.

Points on this clone: The junction departs from the called germline gene at one end, perhaps through a read error. The V call is TRGV2, the J call TRGJP1. The CDR3 has 10 amino acids. Germline V gene data show CDR1 as EGSNGY and CDR2 as YDSYNSKV. CDR3 residues: CAAWGWFKIF. The DNA of the CDR3 is TGTGCCGCCTGGGGTTGGTTCAAGATATTT.

The genes are TRGV3 and TRGJ1 or TRGJ2. This CDR3 is 15 amino acids long. Germline CDR1 and CDR2: VTNTFY and YDVSTARD (reference sequence). V was clipped by 0 bases and J by 5 bases; unmatched bases: 10. Here the CDR3 DNA reads TGTGCCACCTGGGACAGGCCCGCGTCGGATTATAAGAAACTCTTT. It specifies CATWDRPASDYKKLF.

This clone was recorded a few times. The chain uses TRGV3 and TRGJ1 or TRGJ2. The CDR3 loop spans 13 amino acids. In germline, CDR1 is VTNTFY, CDR2 YDVSTARD (reference sequence). Trimming at V came to 1 base and at J to 5 bases, leaving 5 bases not matched to a gene. CDR3 DNA: TGTGCCACCTGGGACAGCCGACATTATAAGAAACTCTTT. It translates to CATWDSRHYKKLF.

J is TRGJP1 and V is TRGV9. V dropped 3 bases and J dropped 6; count of bases not matched to a gene: 1. The CDR3 contains 12 residues. Germline V gene data show CDR1 as GITISATS and CDR2 as ISYDGTV (reference sequence). CDR3 nucleotides: TGTGCCTTGTGGGAGTCTGGTTGGTTCAAGATATTT. Protein sequence: CALWESGWFKIF.

This chain connects TRGV3 to TRGJ1 or TRGJ2. The CDR3 runs to 15 residues. Germline CDR1 reads VTNTFY; CDR2 reads YDVSTARD (reference sequence). V dropped 2 bases and J dropped 0; count of bases not matched to a gene: 7. The CDR3 sequence is CATWDMRANYYKKLF. The DNA of the CDR3 is TGTGCCACCTGGGACATGCGGGCGAATTATTATAAGAAACTCTTT.

This clone was picked up a small number of times. Other DNA sequences from this sample encode an identical CDR3 as well. The chain is built from TRGV9 and TRGJ1 or TRGJ2. Looked up from germline, CDR1 is GITISATS and CDR2 is ISYDGTV (reference sequence). Losses at the gene ends were 1 base for V and 3 bases for J; bases not matched to a gene: 3. The CDR3 loop spans 13 amino acids. CDR3 sequence reads: CALWEVVYYKKLF. CDR3 coding DNA: TGTGCCTTGTGGGAGGTCGTTTATTATAAGAAACTCTTT.

This clone was seen more than once but under ten times. The chain combines TRGV4 with TRGJP2. This CDR3 is 13 amino acids long. The germline V gene encodes CDR1 EGSTGY and CDR2 YDSYTSSV. After removal of 4 bases from V and 7 bases from J, the junction contained 6 bases not matched to a gene. CDR3 in DNA: TGTGCCACCTGGGACGGGATTGATTGGATCAAGACGTTT. Protein: CATWDGIDWIKTF.

By sample share, this clone is medium-sized (0.01 to 0.1%). The chain joins TRGV2 to TRGJ1 or TRGJ2. Trimming took 2 bases from V and 4 from J; bases not matched to a gene: 2. This CDR3 is built from 12 residues. Germline CDR1 reads EGSNGY; CDR2 reads YDSYNSKV. Here the CDR3 DNA reads TGTGCCACCTGGGACGAGTATTATAAGAAACTCTTT. Its translation is CATWDEYYKKLF.

This clone has only a few counts. This may be a read error, as it is one base from a much larger clone. The chain is built from TRGV3 and TRGJ1 or TRGJ2. The length of the CDR3 is 14 residues. The J segment lost 0 bases and the V segment lost 3 bases, leaving 5 bases of the junction unmatched. CDR1 and CDR2 (germline): VTNTFY, YDVSTARD (reference sequence). The CDR3 reads CATWDRPNYYKKLF. The CDR3, as DNA: TGTGCCACCTGGGACCGTCCGAATTATTATAAGAAACTCTTT.